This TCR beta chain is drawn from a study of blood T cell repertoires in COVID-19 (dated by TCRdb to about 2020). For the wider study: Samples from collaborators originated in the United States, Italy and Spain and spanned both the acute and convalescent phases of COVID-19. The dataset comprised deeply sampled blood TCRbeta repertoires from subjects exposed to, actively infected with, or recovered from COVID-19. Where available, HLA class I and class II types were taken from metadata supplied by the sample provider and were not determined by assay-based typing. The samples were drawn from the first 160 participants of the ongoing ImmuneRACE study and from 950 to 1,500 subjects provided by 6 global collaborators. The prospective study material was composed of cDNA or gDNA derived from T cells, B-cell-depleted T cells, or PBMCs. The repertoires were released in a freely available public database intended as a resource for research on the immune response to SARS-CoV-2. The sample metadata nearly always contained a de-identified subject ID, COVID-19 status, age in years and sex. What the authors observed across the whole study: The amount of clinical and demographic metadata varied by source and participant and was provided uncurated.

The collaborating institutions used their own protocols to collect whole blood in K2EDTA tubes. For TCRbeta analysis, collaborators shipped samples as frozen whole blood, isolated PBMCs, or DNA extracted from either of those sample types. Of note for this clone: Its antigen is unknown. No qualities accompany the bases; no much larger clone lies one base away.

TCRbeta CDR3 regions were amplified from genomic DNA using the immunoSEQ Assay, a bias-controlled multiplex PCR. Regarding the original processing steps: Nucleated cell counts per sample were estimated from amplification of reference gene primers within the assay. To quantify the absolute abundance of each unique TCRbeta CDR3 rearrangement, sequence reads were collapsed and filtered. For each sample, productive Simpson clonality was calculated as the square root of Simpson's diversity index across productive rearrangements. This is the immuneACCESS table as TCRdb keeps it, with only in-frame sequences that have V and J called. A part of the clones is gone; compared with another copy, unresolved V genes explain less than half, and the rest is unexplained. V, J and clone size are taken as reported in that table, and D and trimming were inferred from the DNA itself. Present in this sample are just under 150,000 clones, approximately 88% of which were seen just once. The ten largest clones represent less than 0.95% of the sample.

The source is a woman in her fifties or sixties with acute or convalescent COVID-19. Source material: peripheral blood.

The CDR3 reads CASSLARGQGGRFNEQYF. The DNA sequence is TGTGCCAGCAGCCTGGCGAGGGGGCAAGGCGGGAGGTTCAACGAGCAGTACTTC. The V gene is TRBV5-5 and the J gene is TRBJ2-7; 8 matching bases give a weak D call of TRBD2. The germline V gene (reference sequence) specifies SGHKS as CDR1 and YYEKEE as CDR2. The CDR3 contains 18 residues, cysteine and phenylalanine counted. The read is trimmed to its CDR3 DNA, 54 bases read in frame from base 1. V is pared back by 4 bases and J by 5 bases, with 28 bases lying between the germline termini.